Sequencing of this T cell receptor beta chain was carried out in a study of regulatory T cells in long-lasting Graves disease. The TCR beta library used iRepertoire HTBI primers with Arm-PCR amplification of CDR3. MiXCR, run by TCRdb on the multiplex PCR reads, gives a single entry per CDR3 protein. The table lists some 340,000 distinct CDR3 sequences, roughly 10% of them singletons, with 15% to 20% in the top ten. Regarding time point: newly diagnosed GD, antithyroid drugs for less than 3 months. There was RNA extracted from PBMCs, and the TCR library was made from it. This clonotype was recorded many times. CDR1 and CDR2 from the germline V gene are SQVTM and ANQGSEA. CDR3 length: 15 amino acids. V shed 3 bases and J shed 4 bases, with 17 bases lying between them. These data also formed part of another study, on T cells in Graves' hyperthyroidism and ophthalmopathy.

Sequencing used peripheral blood mononuclear cells (PBMCs), obtained at new diagnosis, from a patient treated with antithyroid drugs. The receptor's source is a woman under 30 with Graves disease. The gene calls are TRBV29-1 and TRBJ2-3; no reliable D call. The DNA for the CDR3 is TGCAGCGTTGAGTTCGGCTTATTCCTCGCAGATACGCAGTATTTT. Translation gives CSVEFGLFLADTQYF.